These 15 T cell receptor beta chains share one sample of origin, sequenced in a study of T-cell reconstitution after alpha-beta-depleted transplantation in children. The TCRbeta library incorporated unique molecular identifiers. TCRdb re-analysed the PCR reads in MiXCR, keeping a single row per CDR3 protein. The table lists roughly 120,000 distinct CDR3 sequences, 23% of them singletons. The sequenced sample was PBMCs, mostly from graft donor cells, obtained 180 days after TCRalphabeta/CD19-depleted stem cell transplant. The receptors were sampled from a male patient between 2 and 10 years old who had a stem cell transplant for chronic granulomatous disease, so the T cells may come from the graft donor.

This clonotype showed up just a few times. The CDR3, as DNA: TGTGCCAGCAGTTTATTCGGTGAGCAGTTCTTC. Amino acid sequence: CASSLFGEQFF. This rearrangement joins TRBV12-3 or TRBV12-4 to TRBJ2-1; D unresolved. The V end lost 2 bases, the J end lost 9 bases, and 5 bases lay between the germline ends. The CDR3 loop spans 11 amino acids.

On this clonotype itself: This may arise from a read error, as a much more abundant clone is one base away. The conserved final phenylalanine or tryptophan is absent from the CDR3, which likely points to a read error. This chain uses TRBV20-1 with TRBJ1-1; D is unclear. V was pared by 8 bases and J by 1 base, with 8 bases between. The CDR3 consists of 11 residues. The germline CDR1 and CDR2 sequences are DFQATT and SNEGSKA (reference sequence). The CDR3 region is CSLVGNTEAFL. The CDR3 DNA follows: TGCAGTCTTGTCGGGAACACTGAAGCTTTCCTT.

CDR3 in amino acids: CASSPGTYNSPLHF. CDR3 bases: TGTGCCAGCAGCCCCGGGACCTATAATTCACCCCTCCACTTT. The J gene is TRBJ1-6, the V gene TRBV7-2; D gene uncertain. V was clipped by 5 bases and J by 2 bases, with 7 bases between them. The CDR3 has 14 residues. Germline values: CDR1 SGHTA, CDR2 FQGNSA. Together with reference TRBV7-2 and TRBJ1-6, the CDR3 gives the full variable domain: GAGVSQSPSNKVTEKGKDVELRCDPISGHTALYWYRQSLGQGLEFLIYFQGNSAPDKSGLPSDRFSAERTGGSVSTLTIQRTQQEDSAVYLCASSPGTYNSPLHFGNGTRLTVT.

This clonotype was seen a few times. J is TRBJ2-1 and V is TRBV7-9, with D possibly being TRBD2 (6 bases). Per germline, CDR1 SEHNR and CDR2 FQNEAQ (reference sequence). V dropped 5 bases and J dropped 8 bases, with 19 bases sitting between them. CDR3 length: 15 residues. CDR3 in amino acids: CASSPRESRVDEQFF. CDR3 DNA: TGTGCCAGCAGCCCCCGGGAGTCGAGAGTCGATGAGCAGTTCTTC.

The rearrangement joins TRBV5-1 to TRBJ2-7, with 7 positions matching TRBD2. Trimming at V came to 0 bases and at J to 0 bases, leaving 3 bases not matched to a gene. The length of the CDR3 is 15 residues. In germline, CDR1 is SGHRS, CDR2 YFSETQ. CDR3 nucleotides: TGCGCCAGCAGCTTGGGCGGGGGAAGCTCCTACGAGCAGTACTTC. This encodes CASSLGGGSSYEQYF.

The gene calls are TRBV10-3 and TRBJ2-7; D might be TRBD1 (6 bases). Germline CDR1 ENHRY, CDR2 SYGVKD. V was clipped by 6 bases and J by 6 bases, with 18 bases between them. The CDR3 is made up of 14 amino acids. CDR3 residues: CAISTQGRIGEQYF. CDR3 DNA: TGTGCCATCAGCACACAGGGTAGGATAGGCGAGCAGTACTTC.

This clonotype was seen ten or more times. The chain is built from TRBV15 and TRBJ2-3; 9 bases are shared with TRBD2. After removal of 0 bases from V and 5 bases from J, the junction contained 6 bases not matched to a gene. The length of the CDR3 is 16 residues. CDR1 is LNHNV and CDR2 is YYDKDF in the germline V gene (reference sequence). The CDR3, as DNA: TGTGCCACCAGCAGAGAACTAGCGGGCACGGGAGATACGCAGTATTTT. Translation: CATSRELAGTGDTQYF.

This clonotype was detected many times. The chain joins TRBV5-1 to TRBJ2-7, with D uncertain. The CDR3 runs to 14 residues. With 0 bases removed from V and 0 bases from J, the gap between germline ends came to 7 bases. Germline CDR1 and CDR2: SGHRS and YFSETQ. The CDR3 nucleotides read TGCGCCAGCAGCTTGGCAGAATACTCCTACGAGCAGTACTTC. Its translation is CASSLAEYSYEQYF.

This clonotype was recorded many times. This CDR3 is CASSSRLDYEQFF. In DNA form, the CDR3 reads TGTGCCAGCAGCTCGAGACTAGACTATGAGCAGTTCTTC. This chain joins TRBV7-3 and TRBJ2-1; perhaps TRBD2 as D (6 bases). Germline CDR1 SGHTA, CDR2 FQGTGA. Trimming took off 4 bases at V and 8 bases at J, with 12 bases between the two ends. The CDR3 runs 13 residues.

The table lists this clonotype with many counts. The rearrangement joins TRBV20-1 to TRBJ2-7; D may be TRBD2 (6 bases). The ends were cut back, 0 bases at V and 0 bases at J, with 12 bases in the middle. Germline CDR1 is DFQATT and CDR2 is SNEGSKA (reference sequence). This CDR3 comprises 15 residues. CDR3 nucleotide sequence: TGCAGTGCTAGAGAGACTAGAGCCAGCTCCTACGAGCAGTACTTC. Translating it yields CSARETRASSYEQYF.

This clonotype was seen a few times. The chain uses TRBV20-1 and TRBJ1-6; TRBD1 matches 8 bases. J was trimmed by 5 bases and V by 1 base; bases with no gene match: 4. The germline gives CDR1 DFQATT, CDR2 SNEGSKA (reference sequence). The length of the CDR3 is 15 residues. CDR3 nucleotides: TGCAGTGCTAGAGTGGGGACAGGCAATAATTCACCCCTCCACTTT. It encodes CSARVGTGNNSPLHF.

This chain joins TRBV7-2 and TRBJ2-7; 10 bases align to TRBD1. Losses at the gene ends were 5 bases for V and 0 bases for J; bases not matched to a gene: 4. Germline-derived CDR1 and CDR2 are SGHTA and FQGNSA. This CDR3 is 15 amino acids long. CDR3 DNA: TGTGCCAGCAGCGGACAGGGGGGAACCTCCTACGAGCAGTACTTC. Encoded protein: CASSGQGGTSYEQYF.

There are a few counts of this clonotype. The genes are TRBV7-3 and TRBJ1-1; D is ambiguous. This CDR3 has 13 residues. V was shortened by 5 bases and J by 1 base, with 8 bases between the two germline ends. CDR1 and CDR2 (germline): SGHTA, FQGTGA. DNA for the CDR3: TGTGCCAGCAGCCATAAGGGGAACACTGAAGCTTTCTTT. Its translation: CASSHKGNTEAFF.

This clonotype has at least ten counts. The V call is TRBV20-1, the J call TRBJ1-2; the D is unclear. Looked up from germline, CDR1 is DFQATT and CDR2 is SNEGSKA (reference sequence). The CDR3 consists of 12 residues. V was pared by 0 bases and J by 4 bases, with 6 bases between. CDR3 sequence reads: CSARDSGYGYTF. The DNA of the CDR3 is TGCAGTGCTAGAGATTCCGGCTATGGCTACACCTTC.

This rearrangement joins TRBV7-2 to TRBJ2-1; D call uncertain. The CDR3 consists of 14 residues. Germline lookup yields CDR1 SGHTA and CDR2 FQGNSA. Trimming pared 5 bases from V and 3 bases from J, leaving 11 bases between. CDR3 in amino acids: CASSPPRHYNEQFF. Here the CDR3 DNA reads TGTGCCAGCAGCCCCCCTAGGCACTACAATGAGCAGTTCTTC. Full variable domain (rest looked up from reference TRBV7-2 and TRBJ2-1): GAGVSQSPSNKVTEKGKDVELRCDPISGHTALYWYRQSLGQGLEFLIYFQGNSAPDKSGLPSDRFSAERTGGSVSTLTIQRTQQEDSAVYLCASSPPRHYNEQFFGPGTRLTVL.